The present entry profiles one TCR beta chain with its context. This record belongs to a study of cytomegalovirus exposure and HLA in healthy donors. V was trimmed by 0 bases and J by 7 bases, leaving 16 bases between them. The CDR3 length is 16 residues. PCR involved 60 Vbeta and 13 Jbeta primers. The data were produced by immunoSEQ multiplex PCR, yet TCRdb's version contains in-frame clones alone and is incomplete. The sample has some 140,000 clones; more than 75% are singletons. The sequenced sample consisted of PBMCs. This TCR came from a female donor in good health and CMV-seronegative. The V gene is TRBV23-1, the J gene TRBJ2-1; D might be TRBD1 (6 bases). TRBV23-1 is an ORF; its function is uncertain. The CDR3 DNA reads as TGCGCCAGCAGTCAATCCAGGGATTACAGGGAGAATGAGCAGTTCTTC. Translating it yields CASSQSRDYRENEQFF.